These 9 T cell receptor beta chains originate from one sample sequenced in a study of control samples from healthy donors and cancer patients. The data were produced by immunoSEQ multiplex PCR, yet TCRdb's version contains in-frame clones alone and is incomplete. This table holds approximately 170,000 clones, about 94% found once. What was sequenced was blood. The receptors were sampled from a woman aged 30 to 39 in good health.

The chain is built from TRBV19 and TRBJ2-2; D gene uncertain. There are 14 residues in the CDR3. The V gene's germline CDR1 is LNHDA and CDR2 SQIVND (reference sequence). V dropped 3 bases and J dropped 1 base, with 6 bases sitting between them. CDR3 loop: CASSINKNTGELFF. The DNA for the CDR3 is TGTGCCAGTAGTATCAACAAGAACACCGGGGAGCTGTTTTTT. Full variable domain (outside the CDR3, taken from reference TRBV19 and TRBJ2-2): DGGITQSPKYLFRKEGQNVTLSCEQNLNHDAMYWYRQDPGQGLRLIYYSQIVNDFQKGDIAEGYSVSREKKESFPLTVTSAQKNPTAFYLCASSINKNTGELFFGEGSRLTVL.

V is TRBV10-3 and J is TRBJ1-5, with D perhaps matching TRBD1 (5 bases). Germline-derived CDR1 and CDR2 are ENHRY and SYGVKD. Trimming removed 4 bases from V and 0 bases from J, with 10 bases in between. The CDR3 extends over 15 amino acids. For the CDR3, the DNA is TGTGCCATCAGTGGCCCCGGGACTAGCAATCAGCCCCAGCATTTT. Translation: CAISGPGTSNQPQHF.

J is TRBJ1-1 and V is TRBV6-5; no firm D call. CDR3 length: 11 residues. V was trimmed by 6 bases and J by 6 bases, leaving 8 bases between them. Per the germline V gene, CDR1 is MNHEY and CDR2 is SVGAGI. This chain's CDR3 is CASRVGPEAFF. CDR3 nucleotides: TGTGCCAGCAGGGTCGGCCCTGAAGCTTTCTTT.

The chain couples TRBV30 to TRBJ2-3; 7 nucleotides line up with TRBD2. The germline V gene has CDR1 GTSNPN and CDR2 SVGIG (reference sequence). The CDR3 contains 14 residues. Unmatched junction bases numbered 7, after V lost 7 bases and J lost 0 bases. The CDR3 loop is CALTSSSSTDTQYF. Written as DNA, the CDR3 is TGTGCCTTGACTAGCAGTTCTAGCACAGATACGCAGTATTTT. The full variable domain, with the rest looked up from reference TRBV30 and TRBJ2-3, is SQTIHQWPATLVQPVGSPLSLECTVEGTSNPNLYWYRQAAGRGLQLLFYSVGIGQISSEVPQNLSASRPQDRQFILSSKKLLLSDSGFYLCALTSSSSTDTQYFGPGTRLTVL.

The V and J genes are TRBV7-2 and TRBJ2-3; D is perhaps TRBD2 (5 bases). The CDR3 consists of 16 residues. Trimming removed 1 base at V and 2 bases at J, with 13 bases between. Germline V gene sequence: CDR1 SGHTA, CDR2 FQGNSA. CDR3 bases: TGTGCCAGCAGCTTAGTTGCCAGCGGAGTCACAGATACGCAGTATTTT. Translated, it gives CASSLVASGVTDTQYF.

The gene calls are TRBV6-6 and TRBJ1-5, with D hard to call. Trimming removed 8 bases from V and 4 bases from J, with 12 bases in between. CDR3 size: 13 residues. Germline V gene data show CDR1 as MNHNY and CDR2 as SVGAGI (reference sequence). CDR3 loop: CASQPGVNQPQHF. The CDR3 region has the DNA TGTGCCAGCCAACCCGGGGTTAATCAGCCCCAGCATTTT.

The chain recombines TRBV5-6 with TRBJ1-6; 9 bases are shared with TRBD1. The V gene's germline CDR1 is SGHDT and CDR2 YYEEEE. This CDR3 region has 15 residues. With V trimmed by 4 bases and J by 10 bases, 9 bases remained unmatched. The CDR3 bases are TGTGCCAGCAGCCTACAGGGGGCTCTCAACTCACCCCTCCACTTT. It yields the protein CASSLQGALNSPLHF.

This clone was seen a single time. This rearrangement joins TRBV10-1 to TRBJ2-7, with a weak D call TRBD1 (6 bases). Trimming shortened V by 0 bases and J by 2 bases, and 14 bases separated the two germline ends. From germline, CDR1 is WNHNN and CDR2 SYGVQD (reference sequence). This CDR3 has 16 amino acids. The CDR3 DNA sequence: TGCGCCAGCAGTGAGTCCCCCACAGGGATGACCTACGAGCAGTACTTC. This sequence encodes CASSESPTGMTYEQYF.

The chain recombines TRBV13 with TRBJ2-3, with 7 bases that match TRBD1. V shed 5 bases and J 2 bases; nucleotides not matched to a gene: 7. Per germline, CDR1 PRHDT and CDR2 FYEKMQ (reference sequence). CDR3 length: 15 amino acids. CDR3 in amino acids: CASSPDRVDTDTQYF. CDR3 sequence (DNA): TGTGCCAGCAGCCCCGACAGGGTAGACACAGATACGCAGTATTTT.